This T cell receptor beta chain is from a study of PD-L1 blockade in urothelial cancer. Across the study: Anywhere from 0 to 3 prior chemotherapy regimens had been received by patients. Among blood samples, the median T cell count was some 140,000.

Profiling relied on immunoSEQ multiplex PCR, and the TCRdb table lists in-frame clones only, not all of them. The sample contains about 27,000 clones, 82% of which appear only once. The time point here: peripheral blood 6 weeks after treatment start. The CDR3 sequence is 12 residues long. CDR1 MNHNY and CDR2 SVGAGI come from the germline V gene (reference sequence). Trimming took 4 bases from V and 5 from J, leaving 8 bases between them. This sample comprised PBMCs, obtained around atezolizumab (anti-PD-L1) treatment. The sequence derives from a man aged 70 or older with urothelial cancer. This chain uses TRBV6-6 with TRBJ2-5; D perhaps matches TRBD1 (6 bases). The CDR3: CASSLRGETQYF. In nucleotides, the CDR3 is TGTGCCAGCAGTTTAAGGGGGGAGACCCAGTACTTC.